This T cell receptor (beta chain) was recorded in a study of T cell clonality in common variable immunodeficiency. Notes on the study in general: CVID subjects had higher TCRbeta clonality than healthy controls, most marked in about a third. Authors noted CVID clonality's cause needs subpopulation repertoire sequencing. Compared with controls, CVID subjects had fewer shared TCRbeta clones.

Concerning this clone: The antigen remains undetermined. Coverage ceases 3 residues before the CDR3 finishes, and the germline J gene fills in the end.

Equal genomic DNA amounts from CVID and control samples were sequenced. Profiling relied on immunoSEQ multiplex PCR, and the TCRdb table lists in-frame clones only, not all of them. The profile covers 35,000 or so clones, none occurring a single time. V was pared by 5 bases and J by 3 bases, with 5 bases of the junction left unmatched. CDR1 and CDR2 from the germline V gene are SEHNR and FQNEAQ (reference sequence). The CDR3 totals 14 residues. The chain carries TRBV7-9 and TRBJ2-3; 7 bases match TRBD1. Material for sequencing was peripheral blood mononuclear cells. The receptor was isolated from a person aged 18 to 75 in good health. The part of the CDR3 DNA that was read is TGTGCCAGCAGCGTGGACAGGAGGACAGATACG. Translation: CASSVDRRTDT. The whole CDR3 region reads CASSVDRRTDTQYF.